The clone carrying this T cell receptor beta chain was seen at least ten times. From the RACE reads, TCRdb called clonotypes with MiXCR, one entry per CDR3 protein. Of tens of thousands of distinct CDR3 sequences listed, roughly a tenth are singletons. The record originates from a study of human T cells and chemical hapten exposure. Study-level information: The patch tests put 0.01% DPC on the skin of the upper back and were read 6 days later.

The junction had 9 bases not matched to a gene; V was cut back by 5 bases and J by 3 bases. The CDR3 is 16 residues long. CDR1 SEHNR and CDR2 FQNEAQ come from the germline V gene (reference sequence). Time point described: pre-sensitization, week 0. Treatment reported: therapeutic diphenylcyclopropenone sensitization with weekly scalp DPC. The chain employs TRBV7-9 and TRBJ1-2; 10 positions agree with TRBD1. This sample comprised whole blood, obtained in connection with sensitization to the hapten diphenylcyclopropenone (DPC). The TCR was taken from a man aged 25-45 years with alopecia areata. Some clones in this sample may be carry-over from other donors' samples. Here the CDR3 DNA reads TGTGCCAGCAGCCGGACAGGGGGAACGGCTGACTATGGCTACACCTTC. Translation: CASSRTGGTADYGYTF. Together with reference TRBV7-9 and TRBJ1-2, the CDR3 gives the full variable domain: DTGVSQNPRHKITKRGQNVTFRCDPISEHNRLYWYRQTLGQGPEFLTYFQNEAQLEKSRLLSDRFSAERPKGSFSTLEIQRTEQGDSAMYLCASSRTGGTADYGYTFGSGTRLTVV.